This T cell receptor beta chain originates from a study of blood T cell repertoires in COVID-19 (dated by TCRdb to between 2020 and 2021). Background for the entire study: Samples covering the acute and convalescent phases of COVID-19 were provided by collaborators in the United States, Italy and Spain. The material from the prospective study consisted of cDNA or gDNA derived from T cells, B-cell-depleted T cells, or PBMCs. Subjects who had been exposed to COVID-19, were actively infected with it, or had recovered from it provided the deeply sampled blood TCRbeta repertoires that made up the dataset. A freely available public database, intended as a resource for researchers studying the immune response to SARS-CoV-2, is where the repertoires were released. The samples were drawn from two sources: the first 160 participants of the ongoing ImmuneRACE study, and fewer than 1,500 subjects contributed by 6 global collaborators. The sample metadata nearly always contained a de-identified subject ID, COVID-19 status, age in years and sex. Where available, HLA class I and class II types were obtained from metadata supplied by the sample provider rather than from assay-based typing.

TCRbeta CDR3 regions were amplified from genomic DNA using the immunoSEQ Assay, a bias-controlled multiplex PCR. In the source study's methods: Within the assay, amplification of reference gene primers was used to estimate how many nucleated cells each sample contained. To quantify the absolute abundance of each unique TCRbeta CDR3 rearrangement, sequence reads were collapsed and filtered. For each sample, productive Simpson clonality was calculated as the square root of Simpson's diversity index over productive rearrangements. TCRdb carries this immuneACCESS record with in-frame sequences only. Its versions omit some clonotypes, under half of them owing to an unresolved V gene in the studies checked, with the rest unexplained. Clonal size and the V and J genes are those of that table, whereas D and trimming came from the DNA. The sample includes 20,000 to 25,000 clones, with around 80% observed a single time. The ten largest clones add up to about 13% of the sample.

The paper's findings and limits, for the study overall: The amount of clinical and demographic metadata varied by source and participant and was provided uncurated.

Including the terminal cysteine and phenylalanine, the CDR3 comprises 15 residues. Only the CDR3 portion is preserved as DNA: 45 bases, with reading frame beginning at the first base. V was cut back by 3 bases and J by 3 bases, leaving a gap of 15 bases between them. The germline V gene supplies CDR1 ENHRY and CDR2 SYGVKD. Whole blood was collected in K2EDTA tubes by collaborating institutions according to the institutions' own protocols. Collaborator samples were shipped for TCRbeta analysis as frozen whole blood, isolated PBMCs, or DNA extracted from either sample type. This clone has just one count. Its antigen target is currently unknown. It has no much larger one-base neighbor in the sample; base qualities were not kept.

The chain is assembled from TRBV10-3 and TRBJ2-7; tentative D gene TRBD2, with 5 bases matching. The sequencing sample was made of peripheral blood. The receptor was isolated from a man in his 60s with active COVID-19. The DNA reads TGTGCCATCAGTGAAGGTGAGGGCTACTTCTACGAGCAGTACTTC. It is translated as CAISEGEGYFYEQYF.